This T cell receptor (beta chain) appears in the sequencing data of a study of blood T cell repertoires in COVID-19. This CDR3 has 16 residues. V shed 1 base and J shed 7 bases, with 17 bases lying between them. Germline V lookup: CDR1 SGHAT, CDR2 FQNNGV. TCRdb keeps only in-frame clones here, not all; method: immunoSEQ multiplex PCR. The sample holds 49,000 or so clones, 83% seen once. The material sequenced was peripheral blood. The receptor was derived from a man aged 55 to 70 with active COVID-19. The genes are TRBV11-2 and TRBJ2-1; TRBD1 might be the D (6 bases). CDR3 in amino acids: CASSLVMPGTLNEQFF. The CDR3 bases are TGTGCCAGCAGCTTAGTGATGCCCGGGACACTTAATGAGCAGTTCTTC.